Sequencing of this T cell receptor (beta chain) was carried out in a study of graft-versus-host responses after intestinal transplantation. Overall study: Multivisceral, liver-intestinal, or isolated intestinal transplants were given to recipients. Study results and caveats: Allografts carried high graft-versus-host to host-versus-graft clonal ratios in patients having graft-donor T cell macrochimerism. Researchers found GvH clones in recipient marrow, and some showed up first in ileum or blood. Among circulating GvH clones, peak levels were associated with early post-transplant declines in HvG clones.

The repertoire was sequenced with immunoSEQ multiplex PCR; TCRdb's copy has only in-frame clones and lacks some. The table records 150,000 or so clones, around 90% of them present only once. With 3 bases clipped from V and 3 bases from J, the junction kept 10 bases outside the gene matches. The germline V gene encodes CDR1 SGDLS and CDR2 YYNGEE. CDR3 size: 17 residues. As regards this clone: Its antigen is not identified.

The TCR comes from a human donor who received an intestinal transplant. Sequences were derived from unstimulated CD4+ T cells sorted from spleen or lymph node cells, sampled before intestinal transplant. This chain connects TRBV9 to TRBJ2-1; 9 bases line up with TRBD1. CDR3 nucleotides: TGTGCCAGCAGCGAGAGGGACAGGGATTCAGGCTACAATGAGCAGTTCTTC. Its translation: CASSERDRDSGYNEQFF.